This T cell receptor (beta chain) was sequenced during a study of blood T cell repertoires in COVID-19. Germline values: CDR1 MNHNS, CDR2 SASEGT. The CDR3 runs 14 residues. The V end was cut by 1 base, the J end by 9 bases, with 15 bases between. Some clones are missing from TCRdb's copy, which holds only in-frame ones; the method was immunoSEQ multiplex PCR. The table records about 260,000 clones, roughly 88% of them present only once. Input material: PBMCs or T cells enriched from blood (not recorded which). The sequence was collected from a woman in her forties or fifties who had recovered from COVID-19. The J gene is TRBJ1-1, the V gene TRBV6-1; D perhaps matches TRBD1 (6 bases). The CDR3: CASSEVKSTGKAFF. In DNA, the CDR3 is TGTGCCAGCAGTGAAGTAAAGAGCACAGGGAAAGCTTTCTTT.